These 25 T cell receptor beta chains were sequenced from one sample in a study of cytomegalovirus exposure and HLA in healthy donors. PCR employed 60 Vbeta and 13 Jbeta primers. Sequencing used immunoSEQ multiplex PCR; TCRdb keeps in-frame clones, though not all of them. This table lists around 160,000 clones. Sequences were obtained from PBMCs. These receptors came from a woman aged 45-65 years in good health and CMV-seronegative.

The rearrangement uses TRBV28 and TRBJ1-5; maybe TRBD1 (5 bases). V gave up 3 bases and J gave up 8 bases, with 14 bases separating them. The CDR3 has 14 amino acids. Germline CDR1 reads MDHEN; CDR2 reads SYDVKM. CDR3 in amino acids: CASSFGGWQKPQHF. CDR3 coding DNA: TGTGCCAGCAGTTTCGGGGGTTGGCAGAAGCCCCAGCATTTT.

The J gene is TRBJ2-7, the V gene TRBV28, with TRBD2 as a possible D gene (6 bases). This CDR3 has 15 residues. The V end lost 4 bases, the J end lost 2 bases, and 15 bases lay between the germline ends. The germline V gene has CDR1 MDHEN and CDR2 SYDVKM. The CDR3 here is CASSYRFGRTYEQYF. The CDR3 DNA reads as TGTGCCAGCAGTTACCGGTTCGGGAGAACCTACGAGCAGTACTTC.

The chain is built from TRBV9 and TRBJ2-5; 9 positions agree with TRBD2. The CDR3 is 15 residues long. Germline trimming cut 4 bases from V and 7 bases from J; bases unmatched to any gene: 11. From germline, CDR1 is SGDLS and CDR2 YYNGEE. CDR3 protein: CASSRLAESAGTQYF. DNA for the CDR3: TGTGCCAGCAGCAGACTAGCGGAGAGCGCTGGGACCCAGTACTTC. Using reference TRBV9 and TRBJ2-5 for the parts outside the CDR3, the full variable domain is DSGVTQTPKHLITATGQRVTLRCSPRSGDLSVYWYQQSLDQGLQFLIQYYNGEERAKGNILERFSAQQFPDLHSELNLSSLELGDSALYFCASSRLAESAGTQYFGPGTRLLVL.

The V gene is TRBV30, the J gene TRBJ2-5, with 9 bases that match TRBD2. Germline CDR1 reads GTSNPN; CDR2 reads SVGIG (reference sequence). The CDR3 runs to 14 residues. With V trimmed by 3 bases and J by 1 base, 3 bases remained unmatched. The CDR3 nucleotides are TGTGCCTGGAGCCTAGCGGGATTCCAAGAGACCCAGTACTTC. This sequence encodes CAWSLAGFQETQYF.

The chain employs TRBV6-1 and TRBJ2-5, with D possibly matching TRBD1 (6 bases). The CDR3 is 14 amino acids. V lost 5 bases and J 5 bases, leaving 15 bases between the germline ends. Looked up from germline, CDR1 is MNHNS and CDR2 is SASEGT. As DNA, the CDR3 is TGTGCCAGCAGTTCCAGGGGCAGGAGCGAGACCCAGTACTTC. Translated: CASSSRGRSETQYF.

The rearrangement links TRBV13 to TRBJ2-2; TRBD2 aligns across 9 bases. The V segment lost 3 bases and the J segment 4 bases; nucleotides outside the gene matches: 6. From germline, CDR1 is PRHDT and CDR2 FYEKMQ (reference sequence). The CDR3 extends over 16 amino acids. CDR3 nucleotide sequence: TGTGCCAGCAGCTTCGGCGGGAGGGGGGGCACCGGGGAGCTGTTTTTT. It encodes CASSFGGRGGTGELFF.

The chain has TRBV5-6 and TRBJ1-2; D perhaps matches TRBD1 (5 bases). Germline loops: CDR1 SGHDT, CDR2 YYEEEE. V was pared by 3 bases and J by 4 bases, with 13 bases between. This CDR3 has 14 residues. The CDR3 loop reads CASSSAGGGYGYTF. CDR3 nucleotides: TGTGCCAGCAGCTCTGCCGGGGGAGGCTATGGCTACACCTTC.

V usage is TRBV4-3 and J usage is TRBJ2-7; TRBD2 matches 12 bases. Germline V gene sequence: CDR1 LGHNA, CDR2 YSLEER. CDR3 size: 18 residues. V shed 0 bases, J shed 7 bases, and the junction held 13 bases outside the gene matches. The CDR3 here is CASSQEELSSGRVGEQYF. The CDR3 coding sequence is TGCGCCAGCAGCCAAGAGGAATTGTCTAGCGGGAGGGTCGGGGAGCAGTACTTC.

The V call is TRBV6-1, the J call TRBJ2-5; TRBD1 aligns across 10 bases. CDR1 and CDR2 from the germline V gene are MNHNS and SASEGT. CDR3 length: 15 residues. The ends lost 3 bases at V and 4 bases at J; junction bases unmatched: 5. This CDR3 reads CASSDRDRGLETQYF. The CDR3 DNA reads as TGTGCCAGCAGTGACCGGGACAGGGGTTTAGAGACCCAGTACTTC.

The V and J genes are TRBV5-1 and TRBJ2-1; tentatively, D is TRBD2 (5 bases). From germline, CDR1 is SGHRS and CDR2 YFSETQ. The CDR3 runs to 15 residues. Trimming stripped 4 bases from V and 8 bases from J, with 19 bases between. The CDR3 DNA sequence: TGCGCCAGCAGCACGGCTAGCTCCGAAGGGTATGAGCAGTTCTTC. Translation gives CASSTASSEGYEQFF.

This chain uses TRBV7-9 with TRBJ2-3, with 11 bases identical to TRBD2. Germline lookup yields CDR1 SEHNR and CDR2 FQNEAQ (reference sequence). V lost 7 bases, J lost 4 bases, and 7 bases stayed unmatched. The CDR3 extends over 15 amino acids. The CDR3 sequence is CASTHSGGGADTQYF. The CDR3 DNA reads as TGTGCCAGCACCCATAGCGGGGGGGGAGCAGATACGCAGTATTTT.

J is TRBJ2-1 and V is TRBV11-3, with TRBD2 matching 16 bases. J gave up 10 bases and V 5 bases, and 5 bases lay outside the gene matches. Per germline, CDR1 SGHNT and CDR2 YENEEA. The CDR3 spans 15 residues. CDR3 residues: CASSPTGLAGGEQFF. In nucleotides, the CDR3 is TGTGCCAGCAGCCCTACGGGACTAGCGGGAGGGGAGCAGTTCTTC.

This rearrangement joins TRBV2 to TRBJ2-5, with 14 bases identical to TRBD2. V shed 5 bases and J 4 bases; nucleotides not matched to a gene: 6. The length of the CDR3 is 16 residues. CDR1 is SNHLY and CDR2 is FYNNEI in the germline V gene. The CDR3 reads CASSIGTSGSRETQYF. The CDR3 DNA is TGTGCCAGCAGTATAGGGACTAGCGGGAGCAGAGAGACCCAGTACTTC.

The chain has TRBV19 and TRBJ2-7; 9 bases map to TRBD1. The CDR3 runs to 15 residues. Germline V gives CDR1 LNHDA, CDR2 SQIVND (reference sequence). The ends lost 5 bases at V and 2 bases at J; junction bases unmatched: 7. CDR3 nucleotides: TGTGCCAGTAGTTACAGGGGACAGGGCACCTACGAGCAGTACTTC. It is translated as CASSYRGQGTYEQYF.

The chain carries TRBV7-2 and TRBJ2-3; no clear D. The length of the CDR3 is 14 residues. Trimming shortened V by 1 base and J by 6 bases, and 11 bases separated the two germline ends. CDR1 is SGHTA, CDR2 FQGNSA, per germline. The CDR3 coding sequence is TGTGCCAGCAGCTTAGGGTCATTCAGTGATACGCAGTATTTT. Translating gives CASSLGSFSDTQYF.

The gene calls are TRBV2 and TRBJ2-2, with 11 bases matching TRBD1. V dropped 3 bases and J dropped 6; count of bases not matched to a gene: 3. Germline values: CDR1 SNHLY, CDR2 FYNNEI. CDR3 length equals 15 residues. For the CDR3, the DNA is TGTGCCAGCAGTGAGTGGACAGGGGGCTCCGGGGAGCTGTTTTTT. Its protein product is CASSEWTGGSGELFF.

This chain connects TRBV19 to TRBJ1-1, with 8 nucleotides matching TRBD1. After removal of 5 bases from V and 3 bases from J, the junction contained 5 bases not matched to a gene. In germline, CDR1 is LNHDA, CDR2 SQIVND (reference sequence). This CDR3 spans 14 amino acids. For the CDR3, the DNA is TGTGCCAGTAGTGACCAGGGGGCGGACACTGAAGCTTTCTTT. Residues: CASSDQGADTEAFF. Full variable domain (missing parts from reference TRBV19 and TRBJ1-1): DGGITQSPKYLFRKEGQNVTLSCEQNLNHDAMYWYRQDPGQGLRLIYYSQIVNDFQKGDIAEGYSVSREKKESFPLTVTSAQKNPTAFYLCASSDQGADTEAFFGQGTRLTVV.

This chain links TRBV6-1 with TRBJ1-1; 10 bases match TRBD1. CDR3 size: 15 residues. Germline CDR1 and CDR2: MNHNS and SASEGT. The V gene end was trimmed by 3 bases and the J gene end by 5 bases; junction bases not matched to a gene: 6. This chain's CDR3 is CASSDPGQGRTEAFF. The CDR3 nucleotides read TGTGCCAGCAGTGATCCGGGACAGGGGCGGACTGAAGCTTTCTTT.

The V and J genes are TRBV30 and TRBJ1-5, with D uncertain. The CDR3 has 13 amino acids. Trimming pared 5 bases from V and 2 bases from J, leaving 10 bases between. Germline CDR1 is GTSNPN and CDR2 is SVGIG (reference sequence). CDR3 nucleotide sequence: TGTGCCTGGGGAAGGAGCGGCAATCAGCCCCAGCATTTT. Its protein product is CAWGRSGNQPQHF.

CDR3 bases: TGTGCCAGCAGCGACCCGTCACGGGAATTCGGGAACACTGAAGCTTTCTTT. This codes for CASSDPSREFGNTEAFF. This chain connects TRBV28 to TRBJ1-1; D is undetermined. Per the germline V gene, CDR1 is MDHEN and CDR2 is SYDVKM. This CDR3 has 17 residues. The ends were cut back, 6 bases at V and 1 base at J, with 21 bases in the middle.

This chain links TRBV7-2 with TRBJ1-5; 10 nucleotides line up with TRBD1. This CDR3 has 13 amino acids. Germline V CDR1 and CDR2: SGHTA, FQGNSA. The ends lost 10 bases at V and 5 bases at J; junction bases unmatched: 5. CDR3 in amino acids: CATSGTGDQPQHF. CDR3 nucleotide sequence: TGTGCCACCTCCGGGACAGGGGATCAGCCCCAGCATTTT.

The chain has TRBV21-1 and TRBJ2-7; TRBD2 is the table's D call and was not checked against the DNA. TRBV21-1 is assigned pseudogene status. CDR3 length: 16 residues. CDR3 in DNA: TGTGCCAGCAGCAGTCCCCCTTGGGCGGGTTCCTACGAGCAGTACTTC. Its protein product is CASSSPPWAGSYEQYF.

The chain combines TRBV30 with TRBJ1-2; TRBD1 agrees at 10 bases. The CDR3 is 15 residues long. The J segment lost 7 bases and the V segment lost 3 bases, leaving 11 bases of the junction unmatched. Germline CDR1 reads GTSNPN; CDR2 reads SVGIG (reference sequence). CDR3 residues: CAWRGWTGGWVGYTF. Here the CDR3 DNA reads TGTGCCTGGAGGGGGTGGACAGGGGGTTGGGTTGGCTACACCTTC.

The genes are TRBV7-2 and TRBJ1-5, with D tentatively TRBD1 (6 bases). V was clipped by 2 bases and J by 6 bases, with 14 bases between them. This CDR3 is 15 amino acids long. Germline V gene lookup returns CDR1 SGHTA and CDR2 FQGNSA. CDR3 loop: CASSLFAGAGQPQHF. Written as DNA, the CDR3 is TGTGCCAGCAGCTTATTCGCAGGGGCGGGTCAGCCCCAGCATTTT.

The chain uses TRBV28 and TRBJ2-7; 7 bases align to TRBD1. This CDR3 contains 14 residues. The ends lost 5 bases at V and 2 bases at J; junction bases unmatched: 6. Germline values: CDR1 MDHEN, CDR2 SYDVKM. CDR3 nucleotides: TGTGCCAGCAGTCGGACAGGATCCCCCTACGAGCAGTACTTC. Encoded protein: CASSRTGSPYEQYF.